This passage covers 9 T cell receptor beta chains from one sample sequenced in a study of control samples from healthy donors and cancer patients. The assay was immunoSEQ multiplex PCR, and TCRdb's table has in-frame clones only and misses some. The data show 160,000 or so clones, 93% seen once. The specimen sequenced was blood. All receptors come from a man aged 45-65 years in good health.

The chain recombines TRBV7-9 with TRBJ2-1; the D gene is possibly TRBD2 (6 bases). Looked up from germline, CDR1 is SEHNR and CDR2 is FQNEAQ (reference sequence). This CDR3 spans 15 amino acids. The V end was cut by 6 bases, the J end by 3 bases, with 15 bases between. CDR3 region: CASSPSLRDYNEQFF. CDR3 DNA: TGTGCCAGCAGTCCATCCTTGCGGGACTACAATGAGCAGTTCTTC.

The chain recombines TRBV19 with TRBJ1-5, with a tentative D call TRBD1 (5 bases). Trimming pared 2 bases from V and 0 bases from J, leaving 8 bases between. This CDR3 contains 15 residues. Germline V CDR1 and CDR2: LNHDA, SQIVND (reference sequence). CDR3 loop: CASSIQGYSNQPQHF. The CDR3 DNA reads TGTGCCAGTAGTATACAGGGTTATAGCAATCAGCCCCAGCATTTT.

The genes are TRBV5-6 and TRBJ2-6; D is possibly TRBD1 (6 bases). The CDR3 runs 18 residues. V was clipped by 2 bases and J by 2 bases, with 17 bases between them. Per germline, CDR1 SGHDT and CDR2 YYEEEE. The CDR3 region has the DNA TGTGCCAGCAGCTTTGTGGGGGCCTGGGGACCTGGGGCCAACGTCCTGACTTTC. Its translation: CASSFVGAWGPGANVLTF.

The chain recombines TRBV14 with TRBJ2-3; 8 bases are a match to TRBD2. This CDR3 region has 16 residues. Germline V gene data show CDR1 as SGHDN and CDR2 as FVKESK. J was trimmed by 3 bases and V by 5 bases; bases with no gene match: 10. The DNA of the CDR3 is TGTGCCAGCAGCACGATAGAGCGGGGGCGGACAGATACGCAGTATTTT. It specifies CASSTIERGRTDTQYF.

The rearrangement links TRBV6-1 to TRBJ2-7, with D possibly being TRBD2 (6 bases). The CDR3 spans 15 residues. Germline values: CDR1 MNHNS, CDR2 SASEGT. V dropped 3 bases and J dropped 0 bases, with 12 bases sitting between them. CDR3 sequence reads: CASSDRRAISYEQYF. CDR3 nucleotides: TGTGCCAGCAGTGACCGGAGGGCCATCTCCTACGAGCAGTACTTC.

The CDR3 loop is CASRPPDRAGYTF. The DNA of the CDR3 is TGCGCCAGCAGGCCCCCCGACAGGGCTGGCTACACCTTC. The chain combines TRBV5-1 with TRBJ1-2, with 7 bases fitting TRBD1. V trimming: 5 bases; J trimming: 7 bases; junction bases outside the gene matches: 8. Germline V gene sequence: CDR1 SGHRS, CDR2 YFSETQ. This CDR3 comprises 13 residues. The variable domain in full, completed from reference TRBV5-1 and TRBJ1-2, reads KAGVTQTPRYLIKTRGQQVTLSCSPISGHRSVSWYQQTPGQGLQFLFEYFSETQRNKGNFPGRFSGRQFSNSRSEMNVSTLELGDSALYLCASRPPDRAGYTFGSGTRLTVV.

The rearrangement uses TRBV7-3 and TRBJ2-6, with 7 bases fitting TRBD2. Looked up from germline, CDR1 is SGHTA and CDR2 is FQGTGA. The CDR3 extends over 17 amino acids. After removal of 0 bases from V and 0 bases from J, the junction contained 2 bases not matched to a gene. The CDR3 DNA reads TGTGCCAGCAGCTTAACAGCGGGATTCTCTGGGGCCAACGTCCTGACTTTC. The encoded protein is CASSLTAGFSGANVLTF. The variable domain in full, completed from reference TRBV7-3 and TRBJ2-6, reads GAGVSQTPSNKVTEKGKYVELRCDPISGHTALYWYRQSLGQGPEFLIYFQGTGAADDSGLPNDRFFAVRPEGSVSTLKIQRTERGDSAVYLCASSLTAGFSGANVLTFGAGSRLTVL.

This clone was recorded once. The chain carries TRBV6-5 and TRBJ2-3; 9 bases are shared with TRBD2. This CDR3 is 15 amino acids long. Per the germline V gene, CDR1 is MNHEY and CDR2 is SVGAGI. J lost 6 bases, V lost 4 bases, and 8 bases had no gene match. The CDR3 spells CASSLAGALSDTQYF. CDR3 DNA: TGTGCCAGCAGTTTAGCGGGAGCGCTTTCTGATACGCAGTATTTT.

This clone was counted a few times. The chain is built from TRBV28 and TRBJ2-5; 7 bases are shared with TRBD1. Trimming took 4 bases from V and 1 from J; bases not matched to a gene: 6. The V gene's germline CDR1 is MDHEN and CDR2 SYDVKM. The CDR3 length is 15 residues. The chain's CDR3 is CASSSPGTAQETQYF. CDR3 sequence (DNA): TGTGCCAGCAGTTCCCCCGGGACAGCCCAAGAGACCCAGTACTTC.